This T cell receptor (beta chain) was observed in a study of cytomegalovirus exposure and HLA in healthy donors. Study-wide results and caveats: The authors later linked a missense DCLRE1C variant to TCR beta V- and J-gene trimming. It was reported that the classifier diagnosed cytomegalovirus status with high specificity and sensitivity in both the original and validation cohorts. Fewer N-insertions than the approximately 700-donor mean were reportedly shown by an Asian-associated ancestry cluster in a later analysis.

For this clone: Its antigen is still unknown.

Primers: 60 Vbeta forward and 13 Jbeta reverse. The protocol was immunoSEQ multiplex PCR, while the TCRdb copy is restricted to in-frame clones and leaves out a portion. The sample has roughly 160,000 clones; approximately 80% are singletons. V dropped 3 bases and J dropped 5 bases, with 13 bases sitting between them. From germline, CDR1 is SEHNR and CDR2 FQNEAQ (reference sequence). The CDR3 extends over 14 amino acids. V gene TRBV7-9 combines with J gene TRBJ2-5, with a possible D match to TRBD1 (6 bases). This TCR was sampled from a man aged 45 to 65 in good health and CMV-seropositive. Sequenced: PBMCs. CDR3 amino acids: CASSFTQGMETQYF. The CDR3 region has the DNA TGTGCCAGCAGCTTCACTCAGGGGATGGAGACCCAGTACTTC. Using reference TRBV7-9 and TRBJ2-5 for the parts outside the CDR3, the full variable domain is DTGVSQNPRHKITKRGQNVTFRCDPISEHNRLYWYRQTLGQGPEFLTYFQNEAQLEKSRLLSDRFSAERPKGSFSTLEIQRTEQGDSAMYLCASSFTQGMETQYFGPGTRLLVL.